This T cell receptor beta chain was documented in a study of blood T cell repertoires in COVID-19. Looking at the study overall: Samples came from the United States, Italy and Spain, spanning acute and convalescent COVID-19.

Original handling: By means of reference gene primer amplification, nucleated cell counts were estimated. Some clones are missing from TCRdb's copy, which holds only in-frame ones; the method was immunoSEQ multiplex PCR. The V and J calls and clone size come from that table; D and trimming were worked out from the DNA. The sample carries under 200,000 clones, more than 75% recorded once. The length of the CDR3 is 13 residues. The ends were cut back, 6 bases at V and 3 bases at J, with 11 bases in the middle. CDR1 is MNHEY and CDR2 is SVGAGI in the germline V gene. The J gene is TRBJ1-1, the V gene TRBV6-5; possible D gene TRBD1, 6 bases. The sequence was collected from a man in his sixties or seventies with acute or convalescent COVID-19. The sequencing sample was made of peripheral blood. CDR3 nucleotides: TGTGCCAGCAGCTGGGGGCTTGACACTGAAGCTTTCTTT. This gives the protein CASSWGLDTEAFF.